This TCR beta chain was captured by sequencing in a study of T cells after yellow fever vaccination. Study-wide background: Low-cell-number fractions underwent preparation using SMART-Seq v4 Ultra Low Input. Study findings and constraints: A secondary response was less intense yet reached its peak sooner, at day 5 versus 15. Most clones from primary vaccination were detected again post-booster (just under 97% CD4, 88% CD8).

This clonotype has a count of ten or more. The antigen is not known. The germline V gene encodes CDR1 SGHVS and CDR2 FQNEAQ. This CDR3 contains 13 residues. Trimming shortened V by 5 bases and J by 8 bases, and 14 bases separated the two germline ends. Template switching with 5'RACE generated the TCR cDNA and added a universal primer site and UMIs. TCRdb ran MiXCR on the 5' RACE reads and lists one entry per CDR3 protein. The table shows about 340,000 distinct CDR3 sequences, with about 4% occurring only once. Sequencing was performed on PBMCs, taken 5 days after the yellow fever booster vaccination. The J gene is TRBJ2-3, the V gene TRBV7-8; D remains ambiguous. This TCR came from a man aged 18 to 30 who received the YFV17D yellow fever vaccine. The CDR3 region is CASSLIDKGTQYF. In DNA, the CDR3 is TGTGCCAGCAGCCTAATCGATAAGGGTACGCAGTATTTT. Full variable domain (remainder filled in from reference TRBV7-8 and TRBJ2-3): GAGVSQSPRYKVAKRGQDVALRCDPISGHVSLFWYQQALGQGPEFLTYFQNEAQLDKSGLPSDRFFAERPEGSVSTLKIQRTQQEDSAVYLCASSLIDKGTQYFGPGTRLTVL.